Detailed here is one T cell receptor beta chain. It may be a read error: a sequence one base away is much more abundant. CDR3 size: 15 residues. Germline values: CDR1 LGHNA, CDR2 YNFKEQ. This specimen belongs to a study of tumor-infiltrating lymphocytes in oesophageal squamous cell carcinoma. One entry per CDR3 protein, called by TCRdb with MiXCR from the PCR reads. The table lists some 19,000 distinct CDR3 sequences, more than 30% of them singletons. The chain employs TRBV4-2 and TRBJ2-4; 10 bases are shared with TRBD2. The J call may be incorrect, as the DNA end agrees better with TRBJ2-1. The sequence came from a male donor with esophageal squamous cell carcinoma. The sequenced material came from esophageal tumor tissue. CDR3: CASRPASGGSYEQFF. CDR3 nucleotide sequence: TGTGCCAGCAGACCCGCTAGCGGGGGCTCCTACGAGCAGTTCTTC.